This T cell receptor beta chain was sequenced during a study of follicular helper T cells after annual influenza vaccination. Of note for this clone: Its antigen is not known.

The method was immunoSEQ multiplex PCR; TCRdb's version includes in-frame clones alone and lacks a portion of them. The sample lists some 11,000 clones, more than 60% occurring once. The CDR3 has 18 amino acids. Sorted blood CD4 subsets were sequenced before and after adults received seasonal inactivated influenza vaccine. Excluded were substance abuse, HIV/AIDS, active cancer, immunomodulatory drugs and active illness. Notes on the study in general: Each annual vaccination recalled recurring oligoclonal ICOS+CD38+ cTfh clonotypes.

The chain recombines TRBV21-1 with TRBJ2-3; the DNA was not compared with TRBD2, the D call given in the table. TRBV21-1 is a known pseudogene. The sequence came from an adult who received the influenza vaccine. Source: CXCR5- memory CD4+ T cells sorted from blood, taken 6 weeks after influenza vaccination. The CDR3 DNA sequence: TGTGCCAGCAGCAAAGTAACTAGCGGGGGTTCTAGCACAGATACGCAGTATTTT. Residues: CASSKVTSGGSSTDTQYF.